The source of this T cell receptor beta chain is a study of T cell changes during pregnancy in multiple sclerosis. V shed 0 bases and J shed 7 bases, with 11 bases lying between them. The CDR3 runs 15 residues. Germline V gives CDR1 SGDLS, CDR2 YYNGEE. Produced via immunoSEQ multiplex PCR; TCRdb's table is partial and in-frame only. The table has 35,000 to 45,000 clones, roughly 88% seen once. The sequence came from a female donor with multiple sclerosis, enrolled in a pregnancy study. The chain is built from TRBV9 and TRBJ1-6, with D tentatively TRBD1 (6 bases). Sequenced here: CD8+ T cells from peripheral blood mononuclear cells, sampled in the first trimester of pregnancy. CDR3 sequence: CASSVEGGENSPLHF. CDR3 bases: TGTGCCAGCAGCGTAGAAGGGGGGGAGAATTCACCCCTCCACTTT.